Listed below are T cell receptor beta chains from one sample, sequenced in a study of CD4 T cells in relation to SARS-CoV-2 and coronaviruses. TCRdb keeps only in-frame clones here, not all; method: immunoSEQ multiplex PCR. The table has some 65,000 clones, over 80% seen once. Sample: memory CD4+ T cells from PBMCs. The receptors come from a human donor in good health. Both conserved end residues are part of each CDR3. The D gene is left open where the match is weak. Where a row states a size, it is once, few, many or the class of an expanded clone; other rows omit it.

TRBJ2-1 TRBV30 . . CAWSVGGSVSNEQFF TGTGCCTGGAGTGTAGGGGGGAGTGTCTCCAATGAGCAGTTCTTC
TRBJ1-2 TRBV7-9 . TRBD1 CASSVTGEGGYTF TGTGCCAGCAGCGTTACAGGGGAGGGGGGCTACACCTTC
TRBJ1-1 TRBV29-1 . . CSVGMDTEAFF TGCAGCGTTGGTATGGACACTGAAGCTTTCTTT
TRBJ2-7 TRBV18 . . CASSPDRNEQYF TGTGCCAGCTCGCCCGACAGAAACGAGCAGTACTTC
TRBJ1-2 TRBV6-5 . . CASSYSDYGYTF TGTGCCAGCAGTTACAGCGACTATGGCTACACCTTC
TRBJ1-2 TRBV3-1/TRBV3-2 . . CASSLSLRGYTF TGTGCCAGCAGCCTTTCTCTCCGGGGCTACACCTTC
TRBJ2-5 TRBV9 . . CASSVPGIETQYF TGTGCCAGCAGCGTACCTGGGATAGAGACCCAGTACTTC
TRBJ1-2 TRBV7-8 . . CASSPRQHYYGYTF TGTGCCAGCAGCCCCAGACAGCACTACTATGGCTACACCTTC
TRBJ2-5 TRBV6-2/TRBV6-3 . . CASSPTVQETQYF TGTGCCAGCAGTCCGACAGTCCAAGAGACCCAGTACTTC
TRBJ1-2 TRBV5-1 . TRBD1 CASSEDGTGTGFSYGYTF TGCGCCAGCAGTGAGGATGGGACCGGGACAGGGTTTTCTTATGGCTACACCTTC
TRBJ2-7 TRBV28 . . CASSFGDLGGQYF TGTGCCAGCAGTTTCGGGGACCTAGGAGGGCAGTACTTC
TRBJ1-1 TRBV5-1 once . CASTLGAGNTEAFF TGCGCCAGCACCCTGGGCGCGGGGAACACTGAAGCTTTCTTT
TRBJ2-3 TRBV7-2 . TRBD2 CASSVGTSGGAIDTQYF TGTGCCAGCAGCGTCGGGACTAGCGGGGGGGCCATAGATACGCAGTATTTT
TRBJ1-1 TRBV3-1/TRBV3-2 . . CASSLDGPFTEAFF TGTGCCAGCAGCCTGGACGGACCCTTCACTGAAGCTTTCTTT
TRBJ2-7 TRBV6-5 once TRBD1 CASSGTGNYEQYF TGTGCCAGCAGCGGGACAGGGAACTACGAGCAGTACTTC
TRBJ1-2 TRBV2 . . CASSLRAPYTF TGTGCCAGCAGTCTTCGGGCCCCCTACACCTTC
TRBJ1-5 TRBV5-6 . TRBD1 CASSYTGGGQPQHF TGTGCCAGCAGCTACACAGGGGGTGGGCAGCCCCAGCATTTT
TRBJ2-5 TRBV3-1/TRBV3-2 . TRBD1 CASSQVRSQGEETQYF TGTGCCAGCAGCCAAGTTAGGTCACAGGGGGAAGAGACCCAGTACTTC
TRBJ1-3 TRBV5-1 . . CASSLSGSTSGNTIYF TGCGCCAGCAGCTTGTCTGGCTCTACATCTGGAAACACCATATATTTT
TRBJ1-6 TRBV7-3 few . CASSLSSASPLHF TGTGCCAGCAGCTTAAGTTCGGCCTCGCCCCTCCACTTT
TRBJ1-2 TRBV28 . . CATNAGNGYTF TGTGCCACGAACGCCGGCAATGGCTACACCTTC
TRBJ1-1 TRBV28 . TRBD1 CASSARQGSGGEAFF TGTGCCAGCAGTGCCCGACAGGGCTCCGGGGGTGAAGCTTTCTTT
TRBJ2-1 TRBV11-2 . TRBD2 CASSYGTSEGGEQFF TGTGCCAGCAGCTACGGGACTAGCGAGGGTGGGGAGCAGTTCTTC
TRBJ1-1 TRBV15 . . CATSRVTQGTEAFF TGTGCCACCAGCAGAGTGACGCAGGGAACTGAAGCTTTCTTT
TRBJ1-5 TRBV6-4 . . CASRGDNQPQHF TGTGCCAGCCGGGGGGACAATCAGCCCCAGCATTTT
TRBJ2-3 TRBV6-5 . TRBD2 CASGLSEGGEDTQYF TGTGCCAGCGGCCTGAGTGAGGGAGGGGAAGATACGCAGTATTTT
TRBJ1-2 TRBV24-1 . . CALHRHRSIGYTF TGTGCCTTACACCGGCACAGGTCGATAGGCTACACCTTC
TRBJ2-4 TRBV29-1 . . CSVQGSVGKNIQYF TGCAGCGTTCAGGGGAGCGTCGGGAAAAACATTCAGTACTTC
TRBJ1-2 TRBV27 . . CASSEGPIYGYTF TGTGCCAGCAGTGAGGGGCCAATCTATGGCTACACCTTC
TRBJ2-6 TRBV18 few . CASSPSGANVLTF TGTGCCAGCTCTCCTTCTGGGGCCAACGTCCTGACTTTC
TRBJ2-1 TRBV9 . TRBD2 CASSVGFSGVYNEQFF TGTGCCAGCAGCGTAGGCTTCAGCGGGGTCTACAATGAGCAGTTCTTC
TRBJ2-3 TRBV7-3 . . CASSNSPLDTQYF TGTGCCAGTTCCAACTCCCCTTTAGATACGCAGTATTTT
TRBJ2-7 TRBV27 . TRBD2 CASSFVLAGLYEQYF TGTGCCAGCAGTTTCGTACTAGCGGGACTCTACGAGCAGTACTTC
TRBJ1-2 TRBV29-1 . . CSVEATPAGAGYTF TGCAGCGTTGAAGCTACCCCCGCAGGGGCCGGCTACACCTTC
TRBJ1-1 TRBV28 . TRBD1 CASSLWADRDTEAFF TGTGCCAGCAGTTTATGGGCAGACAGGGACACTGAAGCTTTCTTT
TRBJ2-3 TRBV11-2 . TRBD2 CASSASGTRGDTQYF TGTGCCAGCAGCGCCTCCGGGACTAGGGGAGATACGCAGTATTTT
TRBJ2-7 TRBV9 . . CASSVGWGSKVSEQYF TGTGCCAGCAGCGTAGGATGGGGGAGTAAGGTGAGCGAGCAGTACTTC
TRBJ1-2 TRBV30 . . CAWSPGTPSGGGGYTF TGTGCCTGGAGTCCCGGGACCCCCTCTGGAGGGGGAGGCTACACCTTC
TRBJ2-1 TRBV7-7 once TRBD1 CASSLGPGQSYNEQFF TGTGCTAGCAGCTTAGGTCCGGGACAGTCGTACAATGAGCAGTTCTTC
TRBJ2-7 TRBV6-4 few . CASSDVQFKLKRDDEQYF TGTGCCAGCAGTGACGTCCAGTTTAAGCTCAAACGGGACGACGAGCAGTACTTC
TRBJ1-5 TRBV6-5 . . CASSRRGHPNQPQHF TGTGCCAGCAGTCGCCGAGGACACCCTAATCAGCCCCAGCATTTT
TRBJ2-7 TRBV28 . . CASSLFRGARVSSYEQYF TGTGCCAGCAGTTTATTTCGAGGAGCGAGGGTGAGCTCCTACGAGCAGTACTTC
TRBJ2-5 TRBV2 . . CASSGQETQYF TGTGCCAGCAGTGGTCAAGAGACCCAGTACTTC